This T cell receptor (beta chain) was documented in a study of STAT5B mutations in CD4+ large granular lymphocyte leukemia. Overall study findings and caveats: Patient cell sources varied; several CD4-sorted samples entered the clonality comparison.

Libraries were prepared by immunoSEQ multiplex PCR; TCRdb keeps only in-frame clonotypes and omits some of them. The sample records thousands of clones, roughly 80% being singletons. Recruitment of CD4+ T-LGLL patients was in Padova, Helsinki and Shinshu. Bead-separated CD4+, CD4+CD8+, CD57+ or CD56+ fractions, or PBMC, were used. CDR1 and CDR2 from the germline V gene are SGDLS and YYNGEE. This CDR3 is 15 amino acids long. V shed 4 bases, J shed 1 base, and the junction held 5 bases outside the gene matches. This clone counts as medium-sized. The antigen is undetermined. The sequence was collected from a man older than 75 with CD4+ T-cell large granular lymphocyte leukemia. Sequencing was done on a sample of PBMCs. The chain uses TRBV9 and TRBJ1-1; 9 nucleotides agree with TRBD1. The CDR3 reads CASSPNRGPNTEAFF. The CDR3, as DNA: TGTGCCAGCAGCCCAAACAGGGGGCCGAACACTGAAGCTTTCTTT. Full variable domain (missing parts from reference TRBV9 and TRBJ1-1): DSGVTQTPKHLITATGQRVTLRCSPRSGDLSVYWYQQSLDQGLQFLIQYYNGEERAKGNILERFSAQQFPDLHSELNLSSLELGDSALYFCASSPNRGPNTEAFFGQGTRLTVV.